The clone carrying this TCR beta chain was observed a handful of times. Antigen: not known. The CDR3 is made up of 15 amino acids. Germline CDR1 is MNHEY and CDR2 is SVGEGT. Trimming pared 0 bases from V and 5 bases from J, leaving 13 bases between. This entry is derived from a study of spatial heterogeneity in lung cancer. Individual TCR cDNA molecules each bore their own unique molecular identifier. TCRdb recomputed calls from the 5' RACE reads with MiXCR, one row per CDR3 protein. The table has about 40,000 distinct CDR3 sequences, around 5% seen once. General study findings and limits: Tumor TCRs that were ubiquitous and expanded showed up in blood more at resection than follow-up.

Time point in this sample: sample taken at primary tumor resection. From tumor, nontumor lung or frozen PBMC, whole RNA was taken unsorted for sequencing. This chain links TRBV6-2 or TRBV6-3 with TRBJ1-1; D not resolved. The sequencing used PBMCs, collected at surgery. The sequence came from a female donor with early-stage non-small cell lung cancer. The CDR3 DNA reads as TGTGCCAGCAGTTACTCGAATGCAGGTCGGACTGAAGCTTTCTTT. Residues: CASSYSNAGRTEAFF.